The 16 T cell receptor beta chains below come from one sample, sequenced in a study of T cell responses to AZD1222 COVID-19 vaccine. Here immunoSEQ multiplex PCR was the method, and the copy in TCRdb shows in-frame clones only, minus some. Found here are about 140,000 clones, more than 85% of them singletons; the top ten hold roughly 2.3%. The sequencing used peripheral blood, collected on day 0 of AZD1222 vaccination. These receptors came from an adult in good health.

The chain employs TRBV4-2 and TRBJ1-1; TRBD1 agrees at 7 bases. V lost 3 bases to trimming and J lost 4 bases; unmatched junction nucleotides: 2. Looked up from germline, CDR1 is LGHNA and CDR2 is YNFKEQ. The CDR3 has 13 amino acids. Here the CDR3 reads CASSQHRGTEAFF. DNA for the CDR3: TGTGCCAGCAGCCAGCACAGGGGCACTGAAGCTTTCTTT.

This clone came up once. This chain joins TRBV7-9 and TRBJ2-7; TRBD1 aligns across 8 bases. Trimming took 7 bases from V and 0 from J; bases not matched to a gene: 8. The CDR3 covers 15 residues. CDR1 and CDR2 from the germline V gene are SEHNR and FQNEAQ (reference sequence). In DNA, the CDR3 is TGTGCCAGCACCACCCAGACAGGGGTCTCCTACGAGCAGTACTTC. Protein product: CASTTQTGVSYEQYF.

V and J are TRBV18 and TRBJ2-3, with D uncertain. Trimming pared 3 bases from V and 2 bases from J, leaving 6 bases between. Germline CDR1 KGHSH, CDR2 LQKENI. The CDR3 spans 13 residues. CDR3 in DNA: TGTGCCAGCTCACCCGCAGCCACAGATACGCAGTATTTT. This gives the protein CASSPAATDTQYF.

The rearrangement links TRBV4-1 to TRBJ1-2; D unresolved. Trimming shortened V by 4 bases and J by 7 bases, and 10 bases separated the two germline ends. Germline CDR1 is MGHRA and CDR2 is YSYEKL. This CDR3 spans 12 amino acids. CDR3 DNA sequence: TGCGCCAGCAGCCCACCGGTGGGTGGCTACACCTTC. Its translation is CASSPPVGGYTF.

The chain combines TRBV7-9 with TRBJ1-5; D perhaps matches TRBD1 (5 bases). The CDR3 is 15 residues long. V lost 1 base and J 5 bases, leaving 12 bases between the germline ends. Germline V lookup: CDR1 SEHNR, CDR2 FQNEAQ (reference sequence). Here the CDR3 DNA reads TGTGCCAGCAGCTTAGACGCAGGGATACATCAGCCCCAGCATTTT. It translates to CASSLDAGIHQPQHF. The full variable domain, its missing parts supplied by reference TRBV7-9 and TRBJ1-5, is DTGVSQNPRHKITKRGQNVTFRCDPISEHNRLYWYRQTLGQGPEFLTYFQNEAQLEKSRLLSDRFSAERPKGSFSTLEIQRTEQGDSAMYLCASSLDAGIHQPQHFGDGTRLSIL.

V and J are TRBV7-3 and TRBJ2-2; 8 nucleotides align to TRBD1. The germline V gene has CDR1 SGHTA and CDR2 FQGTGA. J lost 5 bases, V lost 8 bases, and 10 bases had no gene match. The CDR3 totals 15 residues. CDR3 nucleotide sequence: TGTGCCAGCTGCTCCCAGGGGGCGGGGACCGGGGAGCTGTTTTTT. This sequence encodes CASCSQGAGTGELFF.

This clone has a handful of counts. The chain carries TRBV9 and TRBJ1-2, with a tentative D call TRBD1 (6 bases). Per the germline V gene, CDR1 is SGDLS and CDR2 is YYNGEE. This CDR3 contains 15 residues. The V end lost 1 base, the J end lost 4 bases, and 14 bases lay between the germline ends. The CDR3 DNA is TGTGCCAGCAGCGTAAACACAGGGTTCTTCTATGGCTACACCTTC. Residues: CASSVNTGFFYGYTF. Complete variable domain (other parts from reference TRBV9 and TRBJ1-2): DSGVTQTPKHLITATGQRVTLRCSPRSGDLSVYWYQQSLDQGLQFLIQYYNGEERAKGNILERFSAQQFPDLHSELNLSSLELGDSALYFCASSVNTGFFYGYTFGSGTRLTVV.

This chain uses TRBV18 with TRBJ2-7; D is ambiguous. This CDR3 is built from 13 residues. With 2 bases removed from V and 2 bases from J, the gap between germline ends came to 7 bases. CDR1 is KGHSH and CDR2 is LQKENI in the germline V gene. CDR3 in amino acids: CASSPGRAYEQYF. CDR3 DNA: TGTGCCAGCTCACCAGGGCGCGCCTACGAGCAGTACTTC.

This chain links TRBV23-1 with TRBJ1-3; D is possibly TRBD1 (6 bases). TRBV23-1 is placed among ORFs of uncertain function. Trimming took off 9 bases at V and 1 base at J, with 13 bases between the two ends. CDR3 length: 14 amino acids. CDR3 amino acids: CARPITGSGNTIYF. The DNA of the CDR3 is TGCGCCAGGCCGATTACAGGGTCTGGAAACACCATATATTTT.

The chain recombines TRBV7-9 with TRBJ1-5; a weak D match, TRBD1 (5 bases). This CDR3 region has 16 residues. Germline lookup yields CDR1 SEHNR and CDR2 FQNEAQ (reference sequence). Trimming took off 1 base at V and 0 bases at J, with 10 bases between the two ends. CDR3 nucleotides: TGTGCCAGCAGCTTAGGATCGACAGATAGCAATCAGCCCCAGCATTTT. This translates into CASSLGSTDSNQPQHF.

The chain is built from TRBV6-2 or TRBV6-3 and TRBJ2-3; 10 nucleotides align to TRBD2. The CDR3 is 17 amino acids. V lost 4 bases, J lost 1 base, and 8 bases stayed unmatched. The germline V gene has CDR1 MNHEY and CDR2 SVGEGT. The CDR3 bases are TGTGCCAGCAGTTTGGCCCCCAGCGGGGGGGGCACAGATACGCAGTATTTT. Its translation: CASSLAPSGGGTDTQYF.

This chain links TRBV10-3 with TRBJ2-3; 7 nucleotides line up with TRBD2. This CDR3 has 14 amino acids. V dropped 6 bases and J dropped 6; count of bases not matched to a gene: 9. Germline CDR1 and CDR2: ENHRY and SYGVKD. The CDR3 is CAISGGSQSDTQYF. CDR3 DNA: TGTGCCATCAGCGGGGGGTCCCAGTCGGATACGCAGTATTTT.

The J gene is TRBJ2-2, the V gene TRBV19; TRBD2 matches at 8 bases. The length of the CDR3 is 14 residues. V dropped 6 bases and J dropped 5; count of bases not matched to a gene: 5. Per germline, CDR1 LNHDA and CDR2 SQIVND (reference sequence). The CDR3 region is CASSRLASTGELFF. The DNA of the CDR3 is TGTGCCAGTAGCCGACTAGCGAGTACCGGGGAGCTGTTTTTT.

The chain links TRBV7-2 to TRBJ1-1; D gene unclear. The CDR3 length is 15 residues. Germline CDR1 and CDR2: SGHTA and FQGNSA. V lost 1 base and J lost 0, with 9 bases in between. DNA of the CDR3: TGTGCCAGCAGCTTAGAGGTGGTAATGAACACTGAAGCTTTCTTT. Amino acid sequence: CASSLEVVMNTEAFF. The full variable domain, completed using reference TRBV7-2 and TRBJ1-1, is GAGVSQSPSNKVTEKGKDVELRCDPISGHTALYWYRQSLGQGLEFLIYFQGNSAPDKSGLPSDRFSAERTGGSVSTLTIQRTQQEDSAVYLCASSLEVVMNTEAFFGQGTRLTVV.

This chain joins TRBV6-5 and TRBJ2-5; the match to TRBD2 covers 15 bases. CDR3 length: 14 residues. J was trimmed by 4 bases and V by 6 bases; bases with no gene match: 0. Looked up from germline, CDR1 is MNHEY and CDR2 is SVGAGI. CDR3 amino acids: CASRGLAGGETQYF. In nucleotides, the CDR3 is TGTGCCAGCAGGGGACTAGCGGGGGGAGAGACCCAGTACTTC.

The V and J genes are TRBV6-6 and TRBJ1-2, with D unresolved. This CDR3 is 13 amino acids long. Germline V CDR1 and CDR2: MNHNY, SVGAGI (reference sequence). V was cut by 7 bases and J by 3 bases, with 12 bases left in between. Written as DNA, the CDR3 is TGTGCCAGCACCCTTTCCGGGGACTATGGCTACACCTTC. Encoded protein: CASTLSGDYGYTF.